This TCR beta chain was obtained from a study of blood T cell repertoires in COVID-19 (dated by TCRdb to the early 2020s). About the study as a whole: Collaborator samples came from the United States, Italy and Spain and covered acute and convalescent phases of COVID-19. Sample metadata almost always included a de-identified subject ID, COVID-19 status, age in years and sex. HLA class I and class II types, where available, came from metadata supplied by the sample provider rather than from assay-based typing. The samples were drawn from the first 160 participants of the ongoing ImmuneRACE study and from some 1,300 subjects provided by 6 global collaborators. The prospective study material was composed of cDNA or gDNA derived from T cells, B-cell-depleted T cells, or PBMCs. The repertoires were released in a freely available public database meant as a resource for research on the immune response to SARS-CoV-2. The dataset comprised deeply sampled blood TCRbeta repertoires from subjects exposed to, actively infected with, or recovered from COVID-19. General conclusions and limits of the study: How much clinical and demographic metadata was included differed by source and by participant, and the metadata was provided uncurated.

The immunoSEQ Assay, a bias-controlled multiplex PCR, was used to amplify TCRbeta CDR3 regions from genomic DNA. The study's processing was this. Nucleated cell counts per sample were estimated from amplification of reference gene primers within the assay. To quantify the absolute abundance of each unique TCRbeta CDR3 rearrangement, sequence reads were collapsed and filtered. For each sample, productive Simpson clonality was calculated as the square root of Simpson's diversity index across productive rearrangements. Held by TCRdb, this immuneACCESS table contains in-frame sequences only and omits some clones. Under half of the omission traces to an unresolved V gene where checked; the cause of the rest is unknown. Clonal size and the V and J genes are those of that table, whereas D and trimming came from the DNA. This sample is represented by roughly 570,000 clones; roughly nine tenths of them were singletons. The ten largest make up 7.5% to 9.5% of the sample.

The germline V gene supplies CDR1 SGHDT and CDR2 YYEEEE. The CDR3 contains 14 residues, cysteine and phenylalanine counted. The sequence is cut down to CDR3 DNA, 42 bases in frame from base 1. Deletion took 4 bases off V and 1 base off J, with a span of 11 bases between the germline ends. As for this clone: The clone's antigen remains unknown. The input lacks base qualities; no much larger clone sits a single base away.

In Seattle, one collaborating source enrolled patients while the infection was active and tracked those patients longitudinally over the course of disease. The collaborating institutions used their own protocols to collect whole blood in K2EDTA tubes. For TCRbeta analysis, collaborators shipped samples in one of three forms: frozen whole blood, isolated PBMCs, or DNA extracted from either of those sample types. Sequences were obtained from peripheral blood. The clonotype originates from a woman aged 45-65 years with COVID-19, enrolled during active disease. In this chain, TRBV5-6 is recombined with TRBJ1-1, with the identity of the D gene unclear. CDR3 protein: CASSIRYPNTEAFF. The nucleotides read TGTGCCAGCAGCATCAGGTATCCGAACACTGAAGCTTTCTTT. Reference TRBV5-6 and TRBJ1-1 genes cover what lies past the CDR3, so the full variable domain is DAGVTQSPTHLIKTRGQQVTLRCSPKSGHDTVSWYQQALGQGPQFIFQYYEEEERQRGNFPDRFSGHQFPNYSSELNVNALLLGDSALYLCASSIRYPNTEAFFGQGTRLTVV.